The 2 T cell receptor beta chains below all came from one sample that was sequenced in a study of T cell responses to AZD1222 COVID-19 vaccine. This table comes from immunoSEQ multiplex PCR, and its TCRdb copy is limited to in-frame clones, with some not included. The data contain 100,000 to 150,000 clones, 90% of them singletons. The source was peripheral blood, collected on day 0 of AZD1222 vaccination. The receptors were sampled from an adult in good health.

The chain joins TRBV6-5 to TRBJ1-6; D unresolved. Germline V gene sequence: CDR1 MNHEY, CDR2 SVGAGI. Deletions cut 0 bases from V and 9 bases from J, with 6 bases between. CDR3 length equals 13 residues. The CDR3, as DNA: TGTGCCAGCAGTTACTCCCTGGGTTCACCCCTCCACTTT. The encoded protein is CASSYSLGSPLHF.

The genes are TRBV18 and TRBJ2-7; no reliable D call. Germline CDR1 and CDR2: KGHSH and LQKENI. CDR3 length: 16 amino acids. V lost 0 bases and J 2 bases, leaving 14 bases between the germline ends. The CDR3 region is CASSPPIFSQTYEQYF. The DNA of the CDR3 is TGTGCCAGCTCACCACCGATTTTCTCACAGACCTACGAGCAGTACTTC.